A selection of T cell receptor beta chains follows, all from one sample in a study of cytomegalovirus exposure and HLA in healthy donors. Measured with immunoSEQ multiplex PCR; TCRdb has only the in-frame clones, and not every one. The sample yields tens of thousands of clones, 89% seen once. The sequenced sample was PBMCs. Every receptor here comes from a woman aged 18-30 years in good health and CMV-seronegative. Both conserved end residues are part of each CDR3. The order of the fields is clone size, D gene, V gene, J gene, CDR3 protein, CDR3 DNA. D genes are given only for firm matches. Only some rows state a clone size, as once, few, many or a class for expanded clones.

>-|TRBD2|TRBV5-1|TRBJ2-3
CASSFGTSGRISSTDTQYF
TGCGCCAGCAGCTTCGGGACTAGCGGGAGGATATCTAGCACAGATACGCAGTATTTT
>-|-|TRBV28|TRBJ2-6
CASSLAGPSGANVLTF
TGTGCCAGCTCCTTGGCGGGCCCCTCTGGGGCCAACGTCCTGACTTTC
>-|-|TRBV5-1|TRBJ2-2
CASSLGGFRTGELFF
TGCGCCAGCAGCTTAGGGGGTTTTCGCACCGGGGAGCTGTTTTTT
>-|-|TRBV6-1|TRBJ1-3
CASSEHRAGNTIYF
TGTGCCAGCAGTGAGCACAGGGCTGGAAACACCATATATTTT
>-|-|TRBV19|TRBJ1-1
CASSIPGGQGTEAFF
TGTGCCAGTAGTATCCCCGGAGGGCAGGGCACTGAAGCTTTCTTT
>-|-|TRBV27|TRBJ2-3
CASSLISSGWSADTQYF
TGTGCCAGCAGTTTAATATCGAGTGGATGGAGTGCAGATACGCAGTATTTT
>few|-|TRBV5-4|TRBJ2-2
CASSSQGVGHTGELFF
TGTGCCAGCAGCTCACAGGGAGTGGGCCACACCGGGGAGCTGTTTTTT
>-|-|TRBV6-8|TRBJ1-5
CASITGFFNQPQHF
TGTGCCAGCATCACAGGGTTTTTCAATCAGCCCCAGCATTTT
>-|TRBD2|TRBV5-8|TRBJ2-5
CASSLELAAYQETQYF
TGTGCCAGCAGCCTGGAACTAGCGGCTTACCAAGAGACCCAGTACTTC
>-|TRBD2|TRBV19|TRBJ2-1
CASRSSGTYNEQFF
TGTGCCAGTAGGTCTAGCGGGACTTACAATGAGCAGTTCTTC
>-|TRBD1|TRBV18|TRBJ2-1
CASSPSTGGDEQFF
TGTGCCAGCTCACCCTCGACAGGGGGCGATGAGCAGTTCTTC
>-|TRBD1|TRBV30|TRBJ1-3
CAWRPKVGTGGNTIYF
TGTGCCTGGAGACCCAAAGTCGGGACAGGGGGCAACACCATATATTTT
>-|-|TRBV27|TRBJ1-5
CASSYGWGLDQPQHF
TGTGCCAGCAGTTATGGGTGGGGGCTTGATCAGCCCCAGCATTTT
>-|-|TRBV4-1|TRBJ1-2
CASSQRTANYGYTF
TGCGCCAGCAGCCAACGGACAGCGAACTATGGCTACACCTTC
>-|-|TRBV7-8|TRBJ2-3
CASSEGGTDTQYF
TGTGCCAGCAGCGAGGGCGGCACAGATACGCAGTATTTT
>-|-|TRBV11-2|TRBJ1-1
CASSLGAGLNTEAFF
TGTGCCAGCAGCTTAGGCGCAGGGCTGAACACTGAAGCTTTCTTT
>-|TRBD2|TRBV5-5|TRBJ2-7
CASSLLFGGGDEQYF
TGTGCCAGCAGCTTGTTGTTTGGCGGGGGGGACGAGCAGTACTTC
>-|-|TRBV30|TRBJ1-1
CAWKSLREQPEAFF
TGTGCCTGGAAATCACTCAGGGAACAGCCTGAAGCTTTCTTT
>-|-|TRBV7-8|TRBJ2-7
CASSLAELDYEQYF
TGTGCCAGCAGCTTAGCTGAACTAGACTACGAGCAGTACTTC
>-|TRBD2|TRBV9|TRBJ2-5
CASSGFLAGGPGETQYF
TGTGCCAGCAGCGGATTCCTAGCGGGAGGGCCAGGGGAGACCCAGTACTTC
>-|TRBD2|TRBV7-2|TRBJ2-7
CASSLAAGTSGGWYEQYF
TGTGCCAGCAGCTTAGCGGCCGGGACTAGCGGGGGGTGGTACGAGCAGTACTTC
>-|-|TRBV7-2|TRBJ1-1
CASSLGATQNTEAFF
TGTGCCAGCAGCTTAGGCGCTACCCAGAACACTGAAGCTTTCTTT
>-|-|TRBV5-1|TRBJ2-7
CASSRRGTEINSYEQYF
TGCGCCAGCAGTAGGAGGGGGACAGAGATAAACTCCTACGAGCAGTACTTC
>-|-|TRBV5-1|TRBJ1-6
CASSSLEGSNSPLHF
TGCGCCAGCAGCTCCTTGGAAGGTAGCAATTCACCCCTCCACTTT
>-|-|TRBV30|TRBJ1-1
CAWGQSSTEAFF
TGTGCCTGGGGACAGTCTAGCACTGAAGCTTTCTTT
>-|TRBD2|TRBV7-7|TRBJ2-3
CASSPGGGSTDTQYF
TGTGCCAGCAGCCCCGGCGGGGGTAGCACAGATACGCAGTATTTT
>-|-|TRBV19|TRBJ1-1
CASSIAQGTMNTEAFF
TGTGCCAGTAGTATAGCGCAGGGGACCATGAACACTGAAGCTTTCTTT
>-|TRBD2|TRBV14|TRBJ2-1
CASSPAGTTYNEQFF
TGTGCCAGCAGCCCGGCAGGGACTACCTACAATGAGCAGTTCTTC
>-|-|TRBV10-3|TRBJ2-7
CAISDAGLSYEQYF
TGTGCCATCAGTGATGCGGGGCTGTCCTACGAGCAGTACTTC
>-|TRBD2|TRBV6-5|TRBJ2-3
CASKTGGPGDTQYF
TGTGCCAGCAAAACGGGGGGGCCGGGAGATACGCAGTATTTT
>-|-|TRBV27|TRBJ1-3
CASSLTLGNTIYF
TGTGCCAGCAGTTTAACTCTTGGAAACACCATATATTTT
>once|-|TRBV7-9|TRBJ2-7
CASSLAPIERITYEQYF
TGTGCCAGCAGCTTAGCACCCATAGAGCGGATTACCTACGAGCAGTACTTC
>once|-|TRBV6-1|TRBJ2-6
CASSSGSGANVLTF
TGTGCCAGCAGTTCAGGGTCTGGGGCCAACGTCCTGACTTTC
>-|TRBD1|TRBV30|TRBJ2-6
CAWGQGISGANVLTF
TGTGCCTGGGGACAGGGGATCTCTGGGGCCAACGTCCTGACTTTC
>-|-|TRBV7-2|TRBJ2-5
CASSYLSTQYF
TGTGCCAGCAGCTATCTCTCGACCCAGTACTTC
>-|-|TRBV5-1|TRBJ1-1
CASSFGGTEAFF
TGCGCCAGCAGTTTTGGGGGGACTGAAGCTTTCTTT
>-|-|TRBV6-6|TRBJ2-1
CASTMERGYNEQFF
TGTGCCAGCACCATGGAAAGAGGTTACAATGAGCAGTTCTTC
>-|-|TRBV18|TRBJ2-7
CASSPSIVKPGTSGIYEQYF
TGTGCCAGCTCACCCTCGATCGTCAAACCCGGGACATCAGGGATCTACGAGCAGTACTTC
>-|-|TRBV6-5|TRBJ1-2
CASSYSIQGSPYGYTF
TGTGCCAGCAGTTACTCGATTCAGGGATCCCCCTATGGCTACACCTTC
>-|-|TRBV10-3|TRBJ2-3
CAIRRQEMTDTQYF
TGTGCCATCAGAAGACAGGAAATGACAGATACGCAGTATTTT
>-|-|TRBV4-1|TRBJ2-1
CASSQAGRSYNEQFF
TGCGCCAGCAGCCAAGCGGGGAGGTCCTACAATGAGCAGTTCTTC
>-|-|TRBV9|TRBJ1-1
CASSVYLNTEAFF
TGTGCCAGCAGCGTGTACTTGAACACTGAAGCTTTCTTT
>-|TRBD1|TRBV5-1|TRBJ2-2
CASSFVGGPGELFF
TGCGCCAGCAGCTTCGTAGGGGGCCCCGGGGAGCTGTTTTTT
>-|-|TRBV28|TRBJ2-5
CASSLGGAETQYF
TGTGCCAGCAGTCTTGGGGGCGCGGAGACCCAGTACTTC
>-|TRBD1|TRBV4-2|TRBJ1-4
CASLQTGGGEKLFF
TGTGCCAGCCTGCAGACAGGGGGCGGTGAAAAACTGTTTTTT
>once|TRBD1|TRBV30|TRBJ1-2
CAWSRGQGADYGYTF
TGTGCCTGGAGTCGGGGACAGGGCGCCGACTATGGCTACACCTTC
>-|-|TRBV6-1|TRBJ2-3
CASRPGDSGTDTQYF
TGTGCCAGCAGACCAGGGGATTCGGGCACAGATACGCAGTATTTT
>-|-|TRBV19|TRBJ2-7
CASSSPTGSSYEQYF
TGTGCCAGTAGTTCGCCTACAGGGAGCTCCTACGAGCAGTACTTC
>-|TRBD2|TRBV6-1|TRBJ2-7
CASSEFSFGTSGYEQYF
TGTGCCAGCAGTGAATTTTCGTTTGGGACTAGCGGCTACGAGCAGTACTTC
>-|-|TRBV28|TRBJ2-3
CASTLKRVGADTQYF
TGTGCCAGCACCTTAAAGCGGGTGGGTGCAGATACGCAGTATTTT
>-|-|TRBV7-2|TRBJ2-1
CASSSRRIGGTFDNEQFF
TGTGCCAGCAGCTCCCGCCGAATAGGGGGAACCTTTGACAATGAGCAGTTCTTC
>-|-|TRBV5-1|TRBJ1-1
CASSLGGSVLNTEAFF
TGCGCCAGCAGCTTGGGGGGCAGCGTCCTGAACACTGAAGCTTTCTTT
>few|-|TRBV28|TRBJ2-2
CASRSPGELFF
TGTGCCAGCAGGAGCCCTGGGGAGCTGTTTTTT
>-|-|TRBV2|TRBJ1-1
CASRTDSTEAFF
TGTGCCAGCAGGACGGACAGCACTGAAGCTTTCTTT
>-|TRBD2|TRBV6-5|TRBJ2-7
CASSYELAGNEQYF
TGTGCCAGCAGTTACGAACTAGCGGGGAACGAGCAGTACTTC
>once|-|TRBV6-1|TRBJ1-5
CASSPDRNQPQHF
TGTGCCAGCAGTCCTGACAGAAATCAGCCCCAGCATTTT